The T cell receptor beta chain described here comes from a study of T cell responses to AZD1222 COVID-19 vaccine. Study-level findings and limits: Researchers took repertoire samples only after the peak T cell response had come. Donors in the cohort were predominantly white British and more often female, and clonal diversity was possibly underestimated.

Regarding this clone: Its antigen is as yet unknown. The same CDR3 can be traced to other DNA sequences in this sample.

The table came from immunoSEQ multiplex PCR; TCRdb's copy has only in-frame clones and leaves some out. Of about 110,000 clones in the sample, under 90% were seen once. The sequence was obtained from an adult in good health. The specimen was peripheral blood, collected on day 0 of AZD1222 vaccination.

CDR3 DNA sequence: TGTGCCAGCTCACCGCAGACAGGGCCAACTGAAGCTTTCTTT. Encoded protein: CASSPQTGPTEAFF. This chain links TRBV18 with TRBJ1-1, with TRBD1 matching 7 bases. The CDR3 contains 14 residues. J lost 5 bases, V lost 3 bases, and 6 bases had no gene match. CDR1 is KGHSH and CDR2 is LQKENI in the germline V gene.